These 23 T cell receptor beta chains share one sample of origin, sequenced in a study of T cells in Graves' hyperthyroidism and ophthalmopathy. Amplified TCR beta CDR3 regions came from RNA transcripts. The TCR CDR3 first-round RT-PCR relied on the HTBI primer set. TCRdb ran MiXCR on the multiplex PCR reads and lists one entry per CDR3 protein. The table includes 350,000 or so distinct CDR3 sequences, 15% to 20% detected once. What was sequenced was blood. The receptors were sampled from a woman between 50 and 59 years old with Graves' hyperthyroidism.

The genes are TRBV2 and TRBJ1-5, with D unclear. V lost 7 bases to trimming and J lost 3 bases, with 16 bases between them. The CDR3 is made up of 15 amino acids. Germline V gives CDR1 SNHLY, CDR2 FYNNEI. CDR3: CASTLGEGLNQPQHF. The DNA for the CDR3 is TGTGCCAGCACCCTTGGGGAGGGCCTCAATCAGCCCCAGCATTTT.

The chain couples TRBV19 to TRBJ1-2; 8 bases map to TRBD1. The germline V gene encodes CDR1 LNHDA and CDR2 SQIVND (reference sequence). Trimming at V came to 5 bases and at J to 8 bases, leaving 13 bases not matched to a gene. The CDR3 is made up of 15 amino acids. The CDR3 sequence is CASSRTGSRESGYTF. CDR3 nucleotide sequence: TGTGCCAGTAGTCGGACAGGGAGCAGGGAGTCCGGCTACACCTTC.

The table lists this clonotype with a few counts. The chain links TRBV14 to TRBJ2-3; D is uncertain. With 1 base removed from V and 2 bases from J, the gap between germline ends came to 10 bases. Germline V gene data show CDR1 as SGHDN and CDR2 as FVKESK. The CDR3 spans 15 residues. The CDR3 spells CASSQGVAYTDTQYF. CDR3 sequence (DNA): TGTGCCAGCAGCCAAGGAGTGGCTTACACAGATACGCAGTATTTT.

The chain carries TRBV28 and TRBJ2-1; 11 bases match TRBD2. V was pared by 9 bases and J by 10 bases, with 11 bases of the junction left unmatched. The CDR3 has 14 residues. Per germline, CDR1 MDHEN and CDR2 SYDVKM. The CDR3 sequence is CASSKLGTSGEQFF. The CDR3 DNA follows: TGTGCCAGTTCCAAGCTAGGGACTAGCGGCGAGCAGTTCTTC.

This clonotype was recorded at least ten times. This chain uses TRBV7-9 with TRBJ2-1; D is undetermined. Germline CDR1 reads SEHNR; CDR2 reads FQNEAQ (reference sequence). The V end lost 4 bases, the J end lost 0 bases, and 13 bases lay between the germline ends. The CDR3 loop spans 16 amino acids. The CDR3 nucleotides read TGTGCCAGCAGCTCCAACGACGGAAGCTCCTACAATGAGCAGTTCTTC. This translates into CASSSNDGSSYNEQFF.

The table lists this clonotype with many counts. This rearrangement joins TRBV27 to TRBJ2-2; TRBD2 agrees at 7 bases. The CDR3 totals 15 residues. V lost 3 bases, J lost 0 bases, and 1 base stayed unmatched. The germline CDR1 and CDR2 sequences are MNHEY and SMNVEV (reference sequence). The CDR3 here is CASSFAGANTGELFF. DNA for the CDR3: TGTGCCAGCAGTTTCGCGGGGGCGAACACCGGGGAGCTGTTTTTT.

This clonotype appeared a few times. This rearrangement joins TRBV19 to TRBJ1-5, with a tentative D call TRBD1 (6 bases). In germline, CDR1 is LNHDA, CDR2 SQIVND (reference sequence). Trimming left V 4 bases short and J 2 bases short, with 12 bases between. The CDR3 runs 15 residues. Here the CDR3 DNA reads TGTGCCAGTAGTAAGGGGGACTTTGGCAATCAGCCCCAGCATTTT. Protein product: CASSKGDFGNQPQHF.

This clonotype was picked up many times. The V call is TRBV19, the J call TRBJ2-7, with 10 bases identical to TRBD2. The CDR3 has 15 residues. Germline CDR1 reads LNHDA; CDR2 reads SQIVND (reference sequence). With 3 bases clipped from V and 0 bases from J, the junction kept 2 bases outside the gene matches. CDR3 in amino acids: CASSMGTSASYEQYF. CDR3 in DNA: TGTGCCAGTAGTATGGGGACTAGCGCCTCCTACGAGCAGTACTTC.

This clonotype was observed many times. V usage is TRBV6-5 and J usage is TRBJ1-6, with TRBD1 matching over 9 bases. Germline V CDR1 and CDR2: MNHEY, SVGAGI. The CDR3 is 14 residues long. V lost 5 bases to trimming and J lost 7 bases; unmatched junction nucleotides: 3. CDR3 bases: TGTGCCAGCAGTCCGGGACAGGGAAATTCACCCCTCCACTTT. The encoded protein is CASSPGQGNSPLHF.

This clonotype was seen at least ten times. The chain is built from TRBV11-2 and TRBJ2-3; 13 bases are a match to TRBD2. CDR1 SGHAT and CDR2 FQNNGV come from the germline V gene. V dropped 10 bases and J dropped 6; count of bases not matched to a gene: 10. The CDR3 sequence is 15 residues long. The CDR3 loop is CATTGLAGSGDTQYF. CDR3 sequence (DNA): TGTGCCACTACGGGACTAGCGGGGTCGGGGGATACGCAGTATTTT.

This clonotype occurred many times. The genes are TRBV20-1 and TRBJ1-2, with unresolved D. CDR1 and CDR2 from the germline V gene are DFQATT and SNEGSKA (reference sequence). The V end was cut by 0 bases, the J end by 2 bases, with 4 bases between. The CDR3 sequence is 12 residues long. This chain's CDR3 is CSAREGNYGYTF. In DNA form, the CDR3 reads TGCAGTGCTAGAGAAGGGAACTATGGCTACACCTTC.

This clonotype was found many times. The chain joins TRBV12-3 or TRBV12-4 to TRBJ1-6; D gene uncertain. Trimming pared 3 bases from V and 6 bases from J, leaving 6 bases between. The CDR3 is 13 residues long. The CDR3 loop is CASSFGSNSPLHF. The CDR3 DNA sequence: TGTGCCAGCAGTTTCGGAAGTAATTCACCCCTCCACTTT.

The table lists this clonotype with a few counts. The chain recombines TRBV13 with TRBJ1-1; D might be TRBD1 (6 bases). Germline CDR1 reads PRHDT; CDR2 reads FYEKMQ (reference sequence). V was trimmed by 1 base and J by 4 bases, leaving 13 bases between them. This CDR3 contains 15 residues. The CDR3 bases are TGTGCCAGCAGCTTAGAAGGGGGGGGACGCACTGAAGCTTTCTTT. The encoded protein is CASSLEGGGRTEAFF. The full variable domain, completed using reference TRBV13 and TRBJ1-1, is AAGVIQSPRHLIKEKRETATLKCYPIPRHDTVYWYQQGPGQDPQFLISFYEKMQSDKGSIPDRFSAQQFSDYHSELNMSSLELGDSALYFCASSLEGGGRTEAFFGQGTRLTVV.

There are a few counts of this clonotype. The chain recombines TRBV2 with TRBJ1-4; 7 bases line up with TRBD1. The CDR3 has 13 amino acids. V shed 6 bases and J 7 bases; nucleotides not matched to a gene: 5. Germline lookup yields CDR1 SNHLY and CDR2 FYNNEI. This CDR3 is CASSLHRGEKLFF. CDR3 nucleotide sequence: TGTGCCAGCAGCTTGCACAGGGGTGAAAAACTGTTTTTT.

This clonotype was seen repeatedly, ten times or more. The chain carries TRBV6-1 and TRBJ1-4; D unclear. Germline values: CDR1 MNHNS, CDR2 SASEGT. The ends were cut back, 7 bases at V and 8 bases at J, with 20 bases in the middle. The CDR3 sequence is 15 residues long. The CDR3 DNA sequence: TGTGCCAGCATGTGGGCGGCGGGAACGGGAGAAAAACTGTTTTTT. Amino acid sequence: CASMWAAGTGEKLFF.

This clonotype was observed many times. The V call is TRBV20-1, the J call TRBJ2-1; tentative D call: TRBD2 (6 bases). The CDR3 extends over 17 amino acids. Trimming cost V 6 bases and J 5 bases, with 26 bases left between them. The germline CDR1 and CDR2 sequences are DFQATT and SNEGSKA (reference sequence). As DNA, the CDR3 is TGCAGTGCAGAACCGGGACTGCGTCTATCTCGGGACAATGAGCAGTTCTTC. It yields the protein CSAEPGLRLSRDNEQFF.

The CDR3 loop is CASSLVSGGVTDTQYF. For the CDR3, the DNA is TGTGCCAGCAGCTTAGTGAGCGGGGGGGTCACAGATACGCAGTATTTT. The rearrangement uses TRBV11-2 and TRBJ2-3; TRBD2 matches 10 bases. Germline V gives CDR1 SGHAT, CDR2 FQNNGV. V was pared by 1 base and J by 2 bases, with 3 bases of the junction left unmatched. The CDR3 length is 16 residues.

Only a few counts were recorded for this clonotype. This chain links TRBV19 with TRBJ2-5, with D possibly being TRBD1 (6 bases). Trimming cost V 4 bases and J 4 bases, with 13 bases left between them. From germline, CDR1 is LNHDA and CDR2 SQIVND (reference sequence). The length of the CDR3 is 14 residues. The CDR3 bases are TGTGCCAGTAGTACAAATCGACAGGTAGAGACCCAGTACTTC. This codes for CASSTNRQVETQYF.

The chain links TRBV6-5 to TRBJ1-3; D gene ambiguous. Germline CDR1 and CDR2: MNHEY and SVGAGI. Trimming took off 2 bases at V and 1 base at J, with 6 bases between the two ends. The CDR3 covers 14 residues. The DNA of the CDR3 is TGTGCCAGCAGTTACGGGTTTTCTGGAAACACCATATATTTT. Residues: CASSYGFSGNTIYF.

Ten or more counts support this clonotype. The CDR3 nucleotides read TGTGCCAGCAGTTTCCAGGTGAACACTGAAGCTTTCTTT. Protein product: CASSFQVNTEAFF. The genes are TRBV27 and TRBJ1-1; D uncertain. This CDR3 spans 13 amino acids. The ends were cut back, 3 bases at V and 0 bases at J, with 5 bases in the middle. Germline V gives CDR1 MNHEY, CDR2 SMNVEV (reference sequence).

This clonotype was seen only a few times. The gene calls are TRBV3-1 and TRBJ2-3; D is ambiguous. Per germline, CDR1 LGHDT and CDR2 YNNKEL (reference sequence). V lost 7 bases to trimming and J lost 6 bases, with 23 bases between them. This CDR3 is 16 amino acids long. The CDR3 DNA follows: TGTGCCAGCACCCCTTCAACCACTTTTCGGTTTGATACGCAGTATTTT. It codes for CASTPSTTFRFDTQYF.

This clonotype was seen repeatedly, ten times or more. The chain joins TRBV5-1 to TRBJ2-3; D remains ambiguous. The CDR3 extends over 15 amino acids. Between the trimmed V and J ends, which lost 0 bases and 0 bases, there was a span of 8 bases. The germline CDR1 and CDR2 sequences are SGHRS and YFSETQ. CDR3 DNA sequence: TGCGCCAGCAGCTTGGGTGGCATTAGCACAGATACGCAGTATTTT. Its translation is CASSLGGISTDTQYF. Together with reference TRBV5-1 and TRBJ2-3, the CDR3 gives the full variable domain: KAGVTQTPRYLIKTRGQQVTLSCSPISGHRSVSWYQQTPGQGLQFLFEYFSETQRNKGNFPGRFSGRQFSNSRSEMNVSTLELGDSALYLCASSLGGISTDTQYFGPGTRLTVL.

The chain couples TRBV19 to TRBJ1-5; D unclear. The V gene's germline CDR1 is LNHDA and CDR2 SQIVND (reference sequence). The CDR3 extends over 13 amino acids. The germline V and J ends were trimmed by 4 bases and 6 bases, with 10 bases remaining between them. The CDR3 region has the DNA TGTGCCAGTAGTAGCCGACAAGTTCAGCCCCAGCATTTT. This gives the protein CASSSRQVQPQHF.